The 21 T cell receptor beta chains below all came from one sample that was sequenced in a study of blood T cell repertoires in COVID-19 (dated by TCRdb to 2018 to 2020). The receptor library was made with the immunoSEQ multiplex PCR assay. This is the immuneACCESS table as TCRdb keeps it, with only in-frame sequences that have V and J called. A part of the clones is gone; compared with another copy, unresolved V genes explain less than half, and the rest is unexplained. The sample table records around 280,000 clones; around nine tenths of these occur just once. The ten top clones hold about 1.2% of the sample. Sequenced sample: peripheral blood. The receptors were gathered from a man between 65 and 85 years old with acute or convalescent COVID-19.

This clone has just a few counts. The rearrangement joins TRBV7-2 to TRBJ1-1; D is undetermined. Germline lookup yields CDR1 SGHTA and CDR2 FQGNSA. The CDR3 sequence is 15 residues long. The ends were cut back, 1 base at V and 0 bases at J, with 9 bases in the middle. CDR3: CASSLVRILNTEAFF. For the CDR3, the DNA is TGTGCCAGCAGCTTAGTCAGGATCCTGAACACTGAAGCTTTCTTT.

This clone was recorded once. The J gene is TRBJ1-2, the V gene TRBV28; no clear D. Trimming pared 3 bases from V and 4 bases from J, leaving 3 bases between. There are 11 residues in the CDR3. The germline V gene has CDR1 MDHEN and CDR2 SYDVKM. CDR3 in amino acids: CASSLAYGYTF. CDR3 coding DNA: TGTGCCAGCAGTTTGGCCTATGGCTACACCTTC.

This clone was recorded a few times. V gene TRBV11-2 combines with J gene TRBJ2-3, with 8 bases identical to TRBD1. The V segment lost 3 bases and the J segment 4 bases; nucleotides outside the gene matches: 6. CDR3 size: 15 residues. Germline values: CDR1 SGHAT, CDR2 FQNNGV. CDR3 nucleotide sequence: TGTGCCAGCAGCTTTACGCAGACAGGGGCAGATACGCAGTATTTT. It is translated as CASSFTQTGADTQYF.

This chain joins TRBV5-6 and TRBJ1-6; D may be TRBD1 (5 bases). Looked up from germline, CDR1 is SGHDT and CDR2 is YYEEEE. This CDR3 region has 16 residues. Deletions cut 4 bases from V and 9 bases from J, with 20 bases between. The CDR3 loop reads CASSMGLSFGGSPLHF. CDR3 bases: TGTGCCAGCAGCATGGGACTGTCTTTTGGTGGTTCACCCCTCCACTTT.

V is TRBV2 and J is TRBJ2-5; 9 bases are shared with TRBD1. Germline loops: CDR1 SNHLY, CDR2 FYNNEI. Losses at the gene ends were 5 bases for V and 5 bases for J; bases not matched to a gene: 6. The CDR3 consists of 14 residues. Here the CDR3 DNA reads TGTGCCAGCAGTAAGACAGGGGGTCGGGAGACCCAGTACTTC. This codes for CASSKTGGRETQYF.

CDR3 amino acids: CASSLDLMGIAEAFF. In DNA form, the CDR3 reads TGTGCCAGCTCCCTAGACCTAATGGGTATCGCTGAAGCTTTCTTT. The chain is built from TRBV18 and TRBJ1-1; D is unresolved. V lost 6 bases to trimming and J lost 6 bases, with 20 bases between them. The CDR3 is made up of 15 amino acids. CDR1 KGHSH and CDR2 LQKENI come from the germline V gene.

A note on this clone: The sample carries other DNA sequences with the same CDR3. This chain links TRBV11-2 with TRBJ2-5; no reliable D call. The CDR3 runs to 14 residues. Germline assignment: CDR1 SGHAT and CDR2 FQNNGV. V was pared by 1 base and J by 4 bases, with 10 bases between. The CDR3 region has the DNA TGTGCCAGCAGCTTAGTGGGCCAAGGAGAGACCCAGTACTTC. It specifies CASSLVGQGETQYF.

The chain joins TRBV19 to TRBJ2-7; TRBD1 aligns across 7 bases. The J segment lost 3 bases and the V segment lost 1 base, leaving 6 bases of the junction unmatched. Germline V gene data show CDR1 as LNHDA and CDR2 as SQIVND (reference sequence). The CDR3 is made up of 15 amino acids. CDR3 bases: TGTGCCAGTAGTATAGGGACCCAGGGGGTCTACGAGCAGTACTTC. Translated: CASSIGTQGVYEQYF.

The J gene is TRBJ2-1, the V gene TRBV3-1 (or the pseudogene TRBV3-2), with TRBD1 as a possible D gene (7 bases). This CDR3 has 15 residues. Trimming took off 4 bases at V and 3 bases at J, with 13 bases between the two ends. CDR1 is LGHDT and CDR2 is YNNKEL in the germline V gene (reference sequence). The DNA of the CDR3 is TGTGCCAGCAGCCTCCAGGGGGGTATCTACAATGAGCAGTTCTTC. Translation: CASSLQGGIYNEQFF.

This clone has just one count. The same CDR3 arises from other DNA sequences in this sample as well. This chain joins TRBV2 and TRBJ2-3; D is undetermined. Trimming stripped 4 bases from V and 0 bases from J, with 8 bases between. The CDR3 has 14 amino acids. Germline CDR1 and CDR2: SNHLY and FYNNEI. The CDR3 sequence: CASSATSSTDTQYF. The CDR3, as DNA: TGTGCCAGCAGTGCGACTTCTAGCACAGATACGCAGTATTTT.

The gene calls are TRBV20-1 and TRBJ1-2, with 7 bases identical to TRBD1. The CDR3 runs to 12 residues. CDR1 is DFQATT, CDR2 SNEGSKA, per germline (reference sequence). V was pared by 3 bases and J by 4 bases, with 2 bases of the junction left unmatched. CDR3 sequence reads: CSASQGVYGYTF. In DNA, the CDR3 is TGCAGTGCTAGTCAGGGGGTCTATGGCTACACCTTC.

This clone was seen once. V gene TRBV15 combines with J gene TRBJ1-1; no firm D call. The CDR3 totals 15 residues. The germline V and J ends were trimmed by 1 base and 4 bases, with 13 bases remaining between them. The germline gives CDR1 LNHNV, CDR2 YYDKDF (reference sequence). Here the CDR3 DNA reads TGTGCCACCAGCAGAGGGGGAGCAGGCTCCACTGAAGCTTTCTTT. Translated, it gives CATSRGGAGSTEAFF. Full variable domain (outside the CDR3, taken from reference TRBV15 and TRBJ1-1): DAMVIQNPRYQVTQFGKPVTLSCSQTLNHNVMYWYQQKSSQAPKLLFHYYDKDFNNEADTPDNFQSRRPNTSFCFLDIRSPGLGDTAMYLCATSRGGAGSTEAFFGQGTRLTVV.

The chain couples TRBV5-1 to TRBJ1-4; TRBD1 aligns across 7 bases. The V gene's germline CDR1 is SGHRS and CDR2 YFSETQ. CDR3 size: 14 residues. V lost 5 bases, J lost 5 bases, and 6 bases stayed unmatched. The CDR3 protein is CASRPGTENEKLFF. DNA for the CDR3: TGCGCCAGCAGACCCGGGACAGAGAATGAAAAACTGTTTTTT.

In DNA, the CDR3 is TGTGCCAGCAGCCCAAAACCGGGACAGGTTACTTCACCCCTCCACTTT. Amino acids: CASSPKPGQVTSPLHF. This sequence joins TRBV7-2 and TRBJ1-6; the match to TRBD1 covers 8 bases. Germline loops: CDR1 SGHTA, CDR2 FQGNSA. J lost 9 bases, V lost 5 bases, and 12 bases had no gene match. The CDR3 covers 16 residues.

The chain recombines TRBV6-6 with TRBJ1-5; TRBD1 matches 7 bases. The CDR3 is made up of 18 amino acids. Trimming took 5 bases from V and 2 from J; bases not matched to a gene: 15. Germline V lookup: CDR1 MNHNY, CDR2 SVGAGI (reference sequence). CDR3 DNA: TGTGCCAGCAGTCAACCTGGGACAGATGGTCGGGGCAATCAGCCCCAGCATTTT. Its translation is CASSQPGTDGRGNQPQHF.

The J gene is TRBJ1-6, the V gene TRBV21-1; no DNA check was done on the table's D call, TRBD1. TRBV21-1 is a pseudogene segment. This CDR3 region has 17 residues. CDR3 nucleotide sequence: TGTGCCAGCAGCAAAGCCGCGCCTACAGGGGTGGATTCACCCCTCCACTTT. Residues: CASSKAAPTGVDSPLHF.

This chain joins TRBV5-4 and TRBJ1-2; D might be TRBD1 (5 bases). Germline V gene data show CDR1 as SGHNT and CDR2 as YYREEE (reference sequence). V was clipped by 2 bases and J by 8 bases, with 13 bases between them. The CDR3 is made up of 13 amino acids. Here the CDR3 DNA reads TGTGCCAGCAGCTTTTGGCAGGGCGAGGGCTACACCTTC. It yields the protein CASSFWQGEGYTF.

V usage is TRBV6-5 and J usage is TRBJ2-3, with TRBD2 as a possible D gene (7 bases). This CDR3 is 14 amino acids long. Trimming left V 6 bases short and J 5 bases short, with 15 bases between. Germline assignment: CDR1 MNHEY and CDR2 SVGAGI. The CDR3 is CASRVGGRLDTQYF. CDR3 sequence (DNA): TGTGCCAGCAGAGTCGGGGGGCGTTTAGATACGCAGTATTTT.

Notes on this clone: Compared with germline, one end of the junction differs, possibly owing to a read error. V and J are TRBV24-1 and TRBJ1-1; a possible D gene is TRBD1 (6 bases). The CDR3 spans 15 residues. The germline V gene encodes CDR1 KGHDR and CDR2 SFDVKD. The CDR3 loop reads CATRDQGTVNTEAFF. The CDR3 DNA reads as TGTGCCACCCGTGACCAGGGGACCGTGAACACTGAAGCTTTCTTT.

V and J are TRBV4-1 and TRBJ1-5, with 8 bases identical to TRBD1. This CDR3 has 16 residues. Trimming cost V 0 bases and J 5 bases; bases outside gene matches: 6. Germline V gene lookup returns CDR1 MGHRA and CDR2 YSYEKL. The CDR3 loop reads CASSQEPGQGYQPQHF. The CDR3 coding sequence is TGCGCCAGCAGCCAAGAACCCGGACAGGGATATCAGCCCCAGCATTTT.

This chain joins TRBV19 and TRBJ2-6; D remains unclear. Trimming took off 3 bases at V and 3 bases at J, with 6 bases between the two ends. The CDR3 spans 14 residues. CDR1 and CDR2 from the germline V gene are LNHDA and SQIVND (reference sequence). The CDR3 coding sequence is TGTGCCAGTAGTATCCGCGGTGGGGCCAACGTCCTGACTTTC. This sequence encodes CASSIRGGANVLTF. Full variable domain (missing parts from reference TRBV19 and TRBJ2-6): DGGITQSPKYLFRKEGQNVTLSCEQNLNHDAMYWYRQDPGQGLRLIYYSQIVNDFQKGDIAEGYSVSREKKESFPLTVTSAQKNPTAFYLCASSIRGGANVLTFGAGSRLTVL.